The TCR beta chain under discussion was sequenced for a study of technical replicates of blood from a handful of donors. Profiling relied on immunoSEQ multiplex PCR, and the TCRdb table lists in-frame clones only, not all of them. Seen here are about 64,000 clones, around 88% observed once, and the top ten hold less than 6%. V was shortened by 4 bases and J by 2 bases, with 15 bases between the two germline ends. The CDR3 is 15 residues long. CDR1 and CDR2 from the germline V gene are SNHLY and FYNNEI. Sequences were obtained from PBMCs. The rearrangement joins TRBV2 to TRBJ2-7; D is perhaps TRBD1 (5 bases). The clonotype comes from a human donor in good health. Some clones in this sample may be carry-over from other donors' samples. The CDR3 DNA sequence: TGTGCCAGCAGTGTCTCAGGGCAGGGTCCCTACGAGCAGTACTTC. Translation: CASSVSGQGPYEQYF.